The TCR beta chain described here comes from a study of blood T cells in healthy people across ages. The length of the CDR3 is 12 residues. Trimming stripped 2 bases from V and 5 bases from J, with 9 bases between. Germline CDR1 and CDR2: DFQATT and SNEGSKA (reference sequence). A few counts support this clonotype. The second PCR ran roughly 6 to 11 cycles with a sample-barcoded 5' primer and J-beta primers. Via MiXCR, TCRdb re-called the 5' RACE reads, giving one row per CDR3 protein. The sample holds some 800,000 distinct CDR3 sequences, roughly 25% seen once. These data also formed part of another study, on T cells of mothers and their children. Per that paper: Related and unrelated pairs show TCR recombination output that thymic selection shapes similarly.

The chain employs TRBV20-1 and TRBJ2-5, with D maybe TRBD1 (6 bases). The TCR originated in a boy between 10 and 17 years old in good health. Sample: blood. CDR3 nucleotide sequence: TGCAGTGCTAGAAGGGGGTTTGAGACCCAGTACTTC. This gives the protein CSARRGFETQYF.